This TCR beta chain comes out of a study of cytomegalovirus exposure and HLA in healthy donors. Generated by immunoSEQ multiplex PCR, the TCRdb table keeps only in-frame clones and is missing some. The table lists about 160,000 clones, roughly 86% of them singletons, with 4% to 5% in the top ten. V trimming: 5 bases; J trimming: 4 bases; junction bases outside the gene matches: 10. Germline CDR1 reads SGHAT; CDR2 reads FQDESV (reference sequence). The CDR3 extends over 15 amino acids. The source is a man aged 18 to 30 in good health and CMV-seropositive. The material sequenced was PBMCs. The V call is TRBV11-1, the J call TRBJ2-7; 8 nucleotides match TRBD1. The CDR3 DNA sequence: TGTGCCAGCAGCCCCCAGGGGGCGCGGGGATACGAGCAGTACTTC. It encodes CASSPQGARGYEQYF.